Each of the 13 T cell receptor beta chains below was sequenced from the same sample in a study of CD8+CD57+ T cells in acquired aplastic anemia (dated by TCRdb to 2016 to 2019). Flow cytometry had shown CD8+CD57+ cell expansion in the patients selected for sequencing. These reads were obtained on an Illumina HiSeq 2000. Genomic DNA was used as template for profiling of TCR beta VDJ combinations and CDR3 sequences. TCRdb reworked the public reads: Q25 trimming with fastp, MiXCR clone assembly, productive beta chains retained. One record per CDR3 amino acid sequence lists the most common genes and DNA. This sample holds under 200,000 distinct CDR3 sequences; around 48% were observed only once. 1.8% of the sample is held by the ten biggest clonotypes. Sequencing used sorted CD4+, CD8+, or CD8+CD57+ T cells (not recorded which) from PBMCs. These receptors all come from a human donor with aplastic anemia.

This clonotype was observed at least ten times. The genes are TRBV20-1 and TRBJ2-3; 7 positions agree with TRBD2. Trimming at V came to 0 bases and at J to 2 bases, leaving 5 bases not matched to a gene. This CDR3 has 15 amino acids. Germline-derived CDR1 and CDR2 are DFQATT and SNEGSKA (reference sequence). Here the CDR3 reads CSARDTSVNTDTQYF. The DNA for the CDR3 is TGCAGTGCTAGAGATACTAGCGTTAACACAGATACGCAGTATTTT.

This chain joins TRBV20-1 and TRBJ2-3; 10 bases are a match to TRBD2. The CDR3 is 15 residues long. Trimming removed 6 bases from V and 0 bases from J; junction bases left unmatched: 6. The V gene's germline CDR1 is DFQATT and CDR2 SNEGSKA (reference sequence). CDR3: CSATSGAPSTDTQYF. The DNA for the CDR3 is TGCAGTGCCACTAGCGGGGCCCCTAGCACAGATACGCAGTATTTT.

The chain recombines TRBV6-5 with TRBJ1-3; D gene ambiguous. The CDR3 runs 11 residues. In germline, CDR1 is MNHEY, CDR2 SVGAGI. V was trimmed by 2 bases and J by 7 bases, leaving 3 bases between them. The CDR3 nucleotides are TGTGCCAGCAGTTACGCGAACACCATATATTTT. Its protein is CASSYANTIYF.

The chain carries TRBV19 and TRBJ2-1, with 8 bases identical to TRBD2. Germline CDR1 LNHDA, CDR2 SQIVND (reference sequence). The CDR3 is 13 residues long. Trimming took 6 bases from V and 7 from J; bases not matched to a gene: 5. CDR3 region: CASSTGLGNEQFF. Here the CDR3 DNA reads TGTGCCAGTAGCACGGGACTAGGAAATGAGCAGTTCTTC.

Notes on this clonotype: This sequence may be a read error, since a much larger clone differs from it by one base. V gene TRBV10-3 combines with J gene TRBJ1-2; 10 positions match TRBD1. This CDR3 region has 14 residues. The V segment lost 4 bases and the J segment 4 bases; nucleotides outside the gene matches: 3. Germline lookup yields CDR1 ENHRY and CDR2 SYGVKD. Here the CDR3 DNA reads TGTGCCATCAGTGGCGGACAGGGGGTCTATGGCTACACCTTC. This translates into CAISGGQGVYGYTF.

This clonotype was found many times. This chain joins TRBV9 and TRBJ2-5; D gene uncertain. The CDR3 runs 13 residues. Trimming took 0 bases from V and 9 from J, leaving 12 bases between them. Germline V gene data show CDR1 as SGDLS and CDR2 as YYNGEE. CDR3 DNA sequence: TGTGCCAGCAGCGTAGCTACGAGAACCCCCCAGTACTTC. The encoded protein is CASSVATRTPQYF.

V usage is TRBV29-1 and J usage is TRBJ1-1, with TRBD1 as a possible D gene (5 bases). The CDR3 covers 12 residues. V was trimmed by 3 bases and J by 4 bases, leaving 9 bases between them. CDR1 SQVTM and CDR2 ANQGSEA come from the germline V gene. The CDR3 protein is CSVEGRGTEAFF. The CDR3 DNA reads as TGCAGCGTTGAGGGACGGGGCACTGAAGCTTTCTTT.

This clonotype has at least ten counts. The CDR3 protein is CSATERGTEAFF. Here the CDR3 DNA reads TGCAGTGCTACGGAGCGGGGCACTGAAGCTTTCTTT. The chain uses TRBV20-1 and TRBJ1-1, with D uncertain. The V and J ends lost 4 bases and 4 bases respectively, with 10 bases between them. Germline loops: CDR1 DFQATT, CDR2 SNEGSKA (reference sequence). The length of the CDR3 is 12 residues.

The chain recombines TRBV2 with TRBJ2-3; no reliable D call. V lost 6 bases and J lost 6, with 10 bases in between. This CDR3 comprises 12 residues. CDR1 SNHLY and CDR2 FYNNEI come from the germline V gene. The CDR3 coding sequence is TGTGCCAGCAGCCCCTCTGTGGATACGCAGTATTTT. Protein sequence: CASSPSVDTQYF.

This rearrangement joins TRBV20-1 to TRBJ1-5, with TRBD1 matching 8 bases. This CDR3 has 14 amino acids. Germline CDR1 is DFQATT and CDR2 is SNEGSKA (reference sequence). Losses at the gene ends were 6 bases for V and 3 bases for J; bases not matched to a gene: 7. The CDR3, as DNA: TGCAGTGCCCCGACAGGGGCGGACAATCAGCCCCAGCATTTT. This codes for CSAPTGADNQPQHF.

This clonotype has a count of ten or more. The chain is built from TRBV6-5 and TRBJ1-1; 9 bases align to TRBD1. V lost 0 bases, J lost 1 base, and 0 bases stayed unmatched. This CDR3 has 15 amino acids. CDR1 and CDR2 from the germline V gene are MNHEY and SVGAGI. CDR3 DNA sequence: TGTGCCAGCAGTTACTCGGGACAGGGGAACACTGAAGCTTTCTTT. This gives the protein CASSYSGQGNTEAFF.

This clonotype was counted many times. V gene TRBV5-5 combines with J gene TRBJ2-3; possibly TRBD1 for D (6 bases). Trimming removed 0 bases at V and 5 bases at J, with 10 bases between. The germline CDR1 and CDR2 sequences are SGHKS and YYEKEE (reference sequence). The CDR3 covers 14 residues. CDR3 region: CASSLVGAQDTQYF. DNA of the CDR3: TGTGCCAGCAGCTTGGTGGGGGCTCAAGATACGCAGTATTTT.

The chain recombines TRBV20-1 with TRBJ2-7; weak D call: TRBD2 (6 bases). This CDR3 contains 14 residues. CDR1 is DFQATT and CDR2 is SNEGSKA in the germline V gene (reference sequence). Trimming took 5 bases from V and 0 from J, leaving 14 bases between them. The CDR3 spells CSAVASVGSYEQYF. The CDR3 DNA reads TGCAGTGCTGTTGCTAGCGTTGGCTCCTACGAGCAGTACTTC.